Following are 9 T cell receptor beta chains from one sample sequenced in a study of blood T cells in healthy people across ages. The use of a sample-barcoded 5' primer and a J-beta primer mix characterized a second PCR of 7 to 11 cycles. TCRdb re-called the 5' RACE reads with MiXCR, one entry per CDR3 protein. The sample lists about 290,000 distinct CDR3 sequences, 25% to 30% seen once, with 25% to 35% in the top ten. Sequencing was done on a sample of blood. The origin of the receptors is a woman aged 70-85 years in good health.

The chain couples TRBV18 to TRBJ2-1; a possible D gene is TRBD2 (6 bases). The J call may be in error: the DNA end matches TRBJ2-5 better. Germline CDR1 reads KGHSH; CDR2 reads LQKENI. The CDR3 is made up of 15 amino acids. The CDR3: CASSPPGGNRETQYF. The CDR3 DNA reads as TGTGCCAGCTCACCACCGGGGGGAAATCGAGAGACCCAGTACTTC.

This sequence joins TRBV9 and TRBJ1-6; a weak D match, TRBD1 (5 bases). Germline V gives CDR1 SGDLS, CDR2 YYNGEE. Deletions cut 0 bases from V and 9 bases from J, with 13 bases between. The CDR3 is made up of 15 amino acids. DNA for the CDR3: TGTGCCAGCAGCGTAGGGGGTGGGGGGAGTTCACCCCTCCACTTT. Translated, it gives CASSVGGGGSSPLHF.

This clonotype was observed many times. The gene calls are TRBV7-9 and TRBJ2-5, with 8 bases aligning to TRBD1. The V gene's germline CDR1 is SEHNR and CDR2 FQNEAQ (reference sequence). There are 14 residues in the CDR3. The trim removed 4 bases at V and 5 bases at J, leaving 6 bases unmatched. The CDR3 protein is CASSSTGAGETQYF. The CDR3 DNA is TGTGCCAGCAGCTCGACAGGGGCCGGGGAGACCCAGTACTTC.

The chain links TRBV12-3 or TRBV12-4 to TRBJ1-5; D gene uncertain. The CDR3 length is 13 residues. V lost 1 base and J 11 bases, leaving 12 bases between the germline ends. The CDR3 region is CASSLGATRAQHF. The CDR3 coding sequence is TGTGCCAGCAGTTTAGGAGCAACGCGGGCCCAGCATTTT.

The CDR3 spells CASSPITAGTSGYTQYF. In DNA, the CDR3 is TGTGCCAGCAGCCCTATAACAGCGGGGACTTCGGGGTATACGCAGTATTTT. The chain couples TRBV7-6 to TRBJ2-3; 7 bases agree with TRBD2. This CDR3 has 17 amino acids. The V and J ends lost 5 bases and 7 bases, in that order; junction bases with no gene match: 18. Germline loops: CDR1 SGHVS, CDR2 FNYEAQ.

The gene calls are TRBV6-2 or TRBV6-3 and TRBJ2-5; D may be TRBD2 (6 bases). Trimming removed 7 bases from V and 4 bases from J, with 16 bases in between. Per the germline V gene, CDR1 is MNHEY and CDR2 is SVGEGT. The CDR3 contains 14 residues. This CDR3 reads CASNDWGEGETQYF. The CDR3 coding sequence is TGTGCCAGCAACGACTGGGGGGAAGGAGAGACCCAGTACTTC.

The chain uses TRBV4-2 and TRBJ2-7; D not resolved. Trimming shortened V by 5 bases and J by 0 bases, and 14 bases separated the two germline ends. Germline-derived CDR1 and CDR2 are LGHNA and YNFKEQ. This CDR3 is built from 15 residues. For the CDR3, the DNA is TGTGCCAGCAGCGAAGCAAAGGCTAGCTCCTACGAGCAGTACTTC. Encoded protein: CASSEAKASSYEQYF.

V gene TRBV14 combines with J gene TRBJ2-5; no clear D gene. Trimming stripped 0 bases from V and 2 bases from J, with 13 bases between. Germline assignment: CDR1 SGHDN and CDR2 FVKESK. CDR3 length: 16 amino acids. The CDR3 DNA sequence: TGTGCCAGCAGCCAAGATTTTTCGGCCCGGCAAGAGACCCAGTACTTC. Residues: CASSQDFSARQETQYF.

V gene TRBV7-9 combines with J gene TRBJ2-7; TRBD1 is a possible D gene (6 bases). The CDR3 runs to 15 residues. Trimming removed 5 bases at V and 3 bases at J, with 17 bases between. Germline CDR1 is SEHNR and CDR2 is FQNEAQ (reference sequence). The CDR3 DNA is TGTGCCAGCAGCGGCAGGGGTCTACCGGACTACGAGCAGTACTTC. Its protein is CASSGRGLPDYEQYF. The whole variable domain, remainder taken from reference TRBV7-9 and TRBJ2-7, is DTGVSQNPRHKITKRGQNVTFRCDPISEHNRLYWYRQTLGQGPEFLTYFQNEAQLEKSRLLSDRFSAERPKGSFSTLEIQRTEQGDSAMYLCASSGRGLPDYEQYFGPGTRLTVT.